Listed below are T cell receptor beta chains from one sample, sequenced in a study of cytomegalovirus exposure and HLA in healthy donors. Clones were sequenced by immunoSEQ multiplex PCR, and TCRdb holds only the in-frame ones, with some missing. This table holds 150,000 to 200,000 clones, about 78% found once. The material sequenced was PBMCs. These receptors were taken from a woman between 50 and 59 years old in good health and CMV-seropositive. Each CDR3 is given with its conserved first and last residue. Each record gives: J gene, clone size, D gene, V gene, CDR3 DNA, CDR3 protein. A D gene is named only where the DNA matches it firmly. Clone sizes are given selectively: once, few, many, or a class where the clone is expanded.

>TRBJ1-2|NA|TRBD1|TRBV19
TGTGCCAGTAGTATCCCGACAGGGGGCTCGAGCTATGGCTACACCTTC
CASSIPTGGSSYGYTF
>TRBJ2-7|NA|TRBD1|TRBV5-1
TGCGCCAGCAGTCACGACAGGGGATCCAAAGGGGACGAGCAGTACTTC
CASSHDRGSKGDEQYF
>TRBJ1-6|few|TRBD1|TRBV14
TGTGCCAGCAGCCAAAGGACAGGGGTTAATTCACCCCTCCACTTT
CASSQRTGVNSPLHF
>TRBJ1-6|NA|TRBD1|TRBV18
TGTGCCAGCTCACCGACGACAGGGGAAAATTCACCCCTCCACTTT
CASSPTTGENSPLHF
>TRBJ1-1|NA|NA|TRBV30
TGTGCCTGGAGTGTACGCCGGGACACCCCCAGAGCTTTCTTT
CAWSVRRDTPRAFF
>TRBJ2-5|NA|TRBD2|TRBV13
TGTGCCGGCAGCTCACCGCGGGAGCGTCGGGAGACCCAGTACTTC
CAGSSPRERRETQYF
>TRBJ1-6|NA|TRBD1|TRBV7-3
TGTGCCAGCAGTGAAGGGACAGGCAATTCACCCCTCCACTTT
CASSEGTGNSPLHF
>TRBJ1-2|NA|TRBD1|TRBV30
TGTGCCTGGACTCTCGGACAGGGGCTCAACTATGGCTACACCTTC
CAWTLGQGLNYGYTF
>TRBJ1-4|few|NA|TRBV6-5
TGTGCCAGCAGCCCCACCAGGGTAGGCGTTGAAAAACTGTTTTTT
CASSPTRVGVEKLFF
>TRBJ1-1|once|NA|TRBV7-8
TGTGCCAGCAGCTCGGCAGGTTCGGCTGAAGCTTTCTTT
CASSSAGSAEAFF
>TRBJ1-5|NA|TRBD1|TRBV5-1
TGCGCCAGCAGCTTGGGGACAGGGGATGCAGGGCCCCAGCATTTT
CASSLGTGDAGPQHF